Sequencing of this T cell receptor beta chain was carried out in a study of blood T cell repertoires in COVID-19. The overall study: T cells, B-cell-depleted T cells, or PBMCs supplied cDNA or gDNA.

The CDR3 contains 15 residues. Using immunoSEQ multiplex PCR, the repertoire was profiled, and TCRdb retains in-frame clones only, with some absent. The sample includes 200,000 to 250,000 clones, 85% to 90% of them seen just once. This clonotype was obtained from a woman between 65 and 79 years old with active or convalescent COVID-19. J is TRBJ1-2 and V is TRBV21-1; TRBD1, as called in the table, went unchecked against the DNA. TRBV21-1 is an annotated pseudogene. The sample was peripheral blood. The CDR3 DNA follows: TGTGCCAGCAGCAAAGAGGAAAAAGGGGTTGGGGGCTACACCTTC. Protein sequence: CASSKEEKGVGGYTF.